These 10 T cell receptor beta chains were all obtained from the same sample, sequenced in a study of CD8 T cells in Susac syndrome. An input of roughly 0.5 to 1 ug of RNA was subjected to reverse transcription using random hexamers. MiXCR, run by TCRdb on the immunoSEQ multiplex PCR reads, gives a single entry per CDR3 protein. The sample holds 190,000 or so distinct CDR3 sequences, about 95% seen once. Input material: CD4+ T cells from PBMCs. These receptors were taken from a human donor with multiple sclerosis.

This sequence joins TRBV20-1 and TRBJ1-5; TRBD1 is a possible D gene (6 bases). Germline values: CDR1 DFQATT, CDR2 SNEGSKA (reference sequence). Trimming took off 0 bases at V and 4 bases at J, with 16 bases between the two ends. The CDR3 spans 16 residues. CDR3 region: CSAREGRRGYNQPQHF. The CDR3 region has the DNA TGCAGTGCTAGAGAGGGGCGCAGGGGTTATAATCAGCCCCAGCATTTT.

The chain couples TRBV29-1 to TRBJ1-3; D possibly corresponds to TRBD1 (5 bases). V was pared by 7 bases and J by 0 bases, with 13 bases between. The CDR3 has 14 amino acids. The germline V gene encodes CDR1 SQVTM and CDR2 ANQGSEA. Here the CDR3 DNA reads TGCAGCGCGAGCAGGGAGGCCTCTGGAAACACCATATATTTT. It codes for CSASREASGNTIYF.

The chain employs TRBV29-1 and TRBJ1-2, with D unclear. Germline values: CDR1 SQVTM, CDR2 ANQGSEA. V lost 4 bases and J 0 bases, leaving 6 bases between the germline ends. This CDR3 comprises 12 residues. The CDR3: CSVGGANYGYTF. The CDR3, as DNA: TGCAGCGTTGGGGGAGCTAACTATGGCTACACCTTC.

The DNA of the CDR3 is TGTGCCAGCACCCTTGGAGAGGGACCTAACTATGGCTACACCTTC. Protein product: CASTLGEGPNYGYTF. The chain is built from TRBV12-3 or TRBV12-4 and TRBJ1-2; possibly TRBD1 for D (5 bases). V lost 7 bases and J 0 bases, leaving 15 bases between the germline ends. The CDR3 is 15 residues long.

This clonotype was counted once. The chain carries TRBV30 and TRBJ1-6; 8 nucleotides line up with TRBD1. Germline V lookup: CDR1 GTSNPN, CDR2 SVGIG (reference sequence). After removal of 7 bases from V and 8 bases from J, the junction contained 7 bases not matched to a gene. CDR3 length equals 13 residues. CDR3 DNA sequence: TGTGCCTCGAGGACAGGGTTCGATTCACCCCTCCACTTT. Translation: CASRTGFDSPLHF.

The chain recombines TRBV6-6 with TRBJ2-2; no clear D gene. Germline assignment: CDR1 MNHNY and CDR2 SVGAGI (reference sequence). The V end lost 3 bases, the J end lost 3 bases, and 5 bases lay between the germline ends. This CDR3 spans 13 amino acids. CDR3 amino acids: CASSYTYTGELFF. CDR3 sequence (DNA): TGTGCCAGCAGTTATACTTACACCGGGGAGCTGTTTTTT.

The chain has TRBV30 and TRBJ2-7; D is unclear. Germline values: CDR1 GTSNPN, CDR2 SVGIG (reference sequence). Trimming pared 4 bases from V and 7 bases from J, leaving 17 bases between. CDR3 length equals 13 residues. The CDR3 here is CAWTGQPSGEQYV. CDR3 in DNA: TGTGCCTGGACGGGTCAGCCATCTGGGGAGCAGTACGTC.

This clonotype was counted a single time. The J gene is TRBJ2-7, the V gene TRBV6-6; a weak D match, TRBD2 (5 bases). The germline V gene has CDR1 MNHNY and CDR2 SVGAGI (reference sequence). Trimming cost V 5 bases and J 7 bases, with 15 bases left between them. The CDR3 contains 13 residues. The CDR3 nucleotides are TGTGCCAGCAGTAAGGAGAGTACGGGAGAGCAGTACTTC. Protein product: CASSKESTGEQYF.

This chain uses TRBV18 with TRBJ1-1; D is unresolved. The length of the CDR3 is 13 residues. The germline V and J ends were trimmed by 5 bases and 0 bases, with 7 bases remaining between them. The germline CDR1 and CDR2 sequences are KGHSH and LQKENI. Written as DNA, the CDR3 is TGTGCCAGCTCAGAGGGTTTGAACACTGAAGCTTTCTTT. The encoded protein is CASSEGLNTEAFF.

This chain joins TRBV5-1 and TRBJ2-3, with TRBD2 identical over 12 bases. The germline V gene encodes CDR1 SGHRS and CDR2 YFSETQ. V lost 3 bases and J lost 4; bases outside the gene matches: 9. The CDR3 length is 17 residues. The DNA of the CDR3 is TGCGCCAGCAGCTCGATCACTAGCGGGGGGATCGCAGATACGCAGTATTTT. The encoded protein is CASSSITSGGIADTQYF.